Below, one T cell receptor (beta chain) is given with its context. The antigen is undetermined. Inclusion required at least two post-ART and at least one pre-ART PBMC samples. These data belong to a study of long-term antiretroviral therapy in people with HIV. Study outcomes and limitations: Viral resistance, ART adherence and therapy changes all lacked available data.

The assay used was immunoSEQ (version v3.0), run at survey level. Profiled with immunoSEQ multiplex PCR; TCRdb holds only in-frame clones, not every one. The repertoire includes over 25,000 clones, nearly 85% of them detected once, and about 10% sits in the top ten. In germline, CDR1 is SEHNR, CDR2 FQNEAQ (reference sequence). The length of the CDR3 is 14 residues. V was trimmed by 4 bases and J by 3 bases, leaving 13 bases between them. This specimen was unsorted PBMCs, taken 0.8 years before starting antiretroviral therapy. The chain links TRBV7-9 to TRBJ2-7; D not resolved. The sequence derives from a man younger than 30 with HIV. The CDR3 loop reads CASSSPGRNYEQYF. CDR3 bases: TGTGCCAGCAGCTCCCCCGGCAGGAACTACGAGCAGTACTTC.